This T cell receptor beta chain emerged from a study of early T cells in non-severe SARS-CoV-2 infection. Study in general: Chains were not paired, and sequencing was done on bulk RNA from unsorted whole blood. Study-wide results and caveats: Database matching using VDJdb favored anti-spike CD8 responses, with private and CD4 specificities left missing.

Worth noting for this clonotype: Its target is not known.

Separate cDNA molecules each had unique molecular identifiers attached to them. TCRdb used MiXCR to reprocess the 5' RACE reads, holding one entry per CDR3 protein. The repertoire consists of around 30,000 distinct CDR3 sequences, with over 8.5% occurring once and the leading ten covering about 13%. The specimen was whole blood. The source of this sequence is an adult who was a healthcare worker with PCR-confirmed SARS-CoV-2 infection or an uninfected control (not recorded which).

The CDR3, as DNA: TGTGCCGCCACCCTACAGGGGGCCACTGAAGCTTTCTTT. This encodes CAATLQGATEAFF. This chain uses TRBV28 with TRBJ1-1, with 9 nucleotides matching TRBD1. Germline lookup yields CDR1 MDHEN and CDR2 SYDVKM. The CDR3 contains 13 residues. The J segment lost 4 bases and the V segment lost 11 bases, leaving 8 bases of the junction unmatched. The full variable domain, completed using reference TRBV28 and TRBJ1-1, is DVKVTQSSRYLVKRTGEKVFLECVQDMDHENMFWYRQDPGLGLRLIYFSYDVKMKEKGDIPEGYSVSREKKERFSLILESASTNQTSMYLCAATLQGATEAFFGQGTRLTVV.